These 27 T cell receptor beta chains were all obtained from the same sample, sequenced in a study of T cell repertoires in cytomegalovirus infection. The antigens these receptors bind are not known. TCRdb fed the reads into MiXCR, producing one record per CDR3 protein. This table has about 700,000 distinct CDR3 sequences, 30% to 40% appearing once. The sample consisted of cultured PBMCs, taken from culture after CMV antigen stimulation. The receptors here all came from a human donor in good health (CMV status not recorded). Some clones in this sample may be carry-over from other donors' samples.

This clonotype was counted many times. The CDR3 loop reads CASSPRSGGFYEQYF. CDR3 nucleotide sequence: TGTGCCAGCAGCCCTCGTAGCGGGGGGTTTTACGAGCAGTACTTC. V gene TRBV7-2 combines with J gene TRBJ2-7; 10 nucleotides align to TRBD2. Per the germline V gene, CDR1 is SGHTA and CDR2 is FQGNSA. V trimming: 5 bases; J trimming: 4 bases; junction bases outside the gene matches: 8. CDR3 length: 15 amino acids.

V usage is TRBV18 and J usage is TRBJ2-7; no clear D gene. The CDR3 covers 12 residues. Trimming stripped 3 bases from V and 3 bases from J, with 6 bases between. Germline CDR1 and CDR2: KGHSH and LQKENI. The CDR3 loop is CASSPELYEQYF. Here the CDR3 DNA reads TGTGCCAGCTCACCTGAGCTCTACGAGCAGTACTTC.

In this sample, this clonotype turned up a few times. This chain uses TRBV7-2 with TRBJ1-2; perhaps TRBD1 as D (6 bases). Per germline, CDR1 SGHTA and CDR2 FQGNSA. The length of the CDR3 is 12 residues. V was cut by 5 bases and J by 8 bases, with 12 bases left in between. CDR3 DNA: TGTGCCAGCAGCCCAAACAGGGTGGGCTACACCTTC. It encodes CASSPNRVGYTF.

This clonotype was observed a few times. The CDR3 DNA is TGTGCCAGCAGCCGGACAGGTCCGGGGACCGGGGAGCTGTTTTTT. It is translated as CASSRTGPGTGELFF. This chain uses TRBV6-1 with TRBJ2-2; 7 bases match TRBD1. J gave up 5 bases and V 6 bases, and 9 bases lay outside the gene matches. Per the germline V gene, CDR1 is MNHNS and CDR2 is SASEGT. The CDR3 runs 15 residues.

The genes are TRBV12-3 or TRBV12-4 and TRBJ2-2; possible D gene TRBD1, 6 bases. The ends were cut back, 6 bases at V and 7 bases at J, with 24 bases in the middle. There are 17 residues in the CDR3. The CDR3 loop reads CASSPWTRGGVSGELFF. The CDR3 bases are TGTGCCAGCAGCCCCTGGACACGAGGGGGAGTAAGCGGGGAGCTGTTTTTT.

V and J are TRBV6-8 and TRBJ1-5, with D unclear. Germline CDR1 is MNHGY and CDR2 is SAAAGT. Trimming took off 7 bases at V and 4 bases at J, with 26 bases between the two ends. This CDR3 has 18 residues. As DNA, the CDR3 is TGTGCCAGCATTAAAACCCCCGAGGCTGAGGAAAAGAATCAGCCCCAGCATTTT. The encoded protein is CASIKTPEAEEKNQPQHF.

The rearrangement links TRBV4-1 to TRBJ2-2; D gene uncertain. The CDR3 totals 13 residues. Germline V lookup: CDR1 MGHRA, CDR2 YSYEKL. V dropped 4 bases and J dropped 7 bases, with 10 bases sitting between them. CDR3 amino acids: CASSPSIDGELFF. DNA of the CDR3: TGCGCCAGCAGCCCATCCATCGACGGGGAGCTGTTTTTT.

The rearrangement links TRBV6-1 to TRBJ2-3; tentatively, D is TRBD2 (5 bases). Germline V gives CDR1 MNHNS, CDR2 SASEGT. Trimming removed 4 bases at V and 0 bases at J, with 11 bases between. This CDR3 spans 15 amino acids. This chain's CDR3 is CASSGLPGSTDTQYF. In nucleotides, the CDR3 is TGTGCCAGCAGTGGGCTACCGGGGAGCACAGATACGCAGTATTTT.

V is TRBV28 and J is TRBJ1-5, with TRBD1 matching 7 bases. V lost 1 base and J lost 0; bases outside the gene matches: 6. The CDR3 has 17 residues. CDR1 is MDHEN, CDR2 SYDVKM, per germline. CDR3 bases: TGTGCCAGCAGTTTATCGGGGGACAGTTATAGCAATCAGCCCCAGCATTTT. It codes for CASSLSGDSYSNQPQHF.

Many counts were recorded for this clonotype. This sequence joins TRBV7-2 and TRBJ2-5; D remains ambiguous. With 1 base removed from V and 3 bases from J, the gap between germline ends came to 9 bases. Germline CDR1 SGHTA, CDR2 FQGNSA. CDR3 length: 14 amino acids. The CDR3 DNA follows: TGTGCCAGCAGCTTAGAGGGCGGAAAAGAGACCCAGTACTTC. It specifies CASSLEGGKETQYF.

This clonotype was counted a few times. The chain carries TRBV19 and TRBJ1-1, with D hard to call. CDR3 size: 13 residues. The germline gives CDR1 LNHDA, CDR2 SQIVND (reference sequence). The germline V and J ends were trimmed by 7 bases and 8 bases, with 17 bases remaining between them. As DNA, the CDR3 is TGTGCCAGTACCACTTGGGCCGAGGAGGAAGCTTTCTTT. Translating it yields CASTTWAEEEAFF.

The chain uses TRBV4-3 and TRBJ2-6; D is undetermined. V was pared by 4 bases and J by 4 bases, with 17 bases between. The CDR3 consists of 17 residues. Germline V gene sequence: CDR1 LGHNA, CDR2 YSLEER. CDR3 DNA: TGCGCCAGCAGCCCAATGGGATCCGGGCCCGGGGCCAACGTCCTGACTTTC. Protein sequence: CASSPMGSGPGANVLTF.

This chain uses TRBV20-1 with TRBJ2-4; D gene ambiguous. V was clipped by 6 bases and J by 7 bases, with 10 bases between them. CDR3 length: 11 amino acids. Germline CDR1 DFQATT, CDR2 SNEGSKA (reference sequence). The CDR3 reads CSASLANIQYF. CDR3 in DNA: TGCAGTGCCTCCCTTGCCAACATTCAGTACTTC.

This clonotype was seen more than once but under ten times. The chain combines TRBV11-2 with TRBJ2-1, with 9 nucleotides matching TRBD2. The ends lost 5 bases at V and 3 bases at J; junction bases unmatched: 5. The CDR3 has 15 residues. Germline V gene data show CDR1 as SGHAT and CDR2 as FQNNGV. The CDR3 region has the DNA TGTGCCAGCAGCGCCGCGGGAGGGGTCTACAATGAGCAGTTCTTC. Translated: CASSAAGGVYNEQFF.

The V call is TRBV5-1, the J call TRBJ2-2; perhaps D is TRBD1 or TRBD2 (5 bases each). Germline V gene data show CDR1 as SGHRS and CDR2 as YFSETQ. The CDR3 runs 12 residues. V dropped 3 bases and J dropped 13 bases, with 13 bases sitting between them. DNA of the CDR3: TGCGCCAGCAGCTATGGGGACGGTGGGCTGTTTTTT. This encodes CASSYGDGGLFF.

The V call is TRBV6-2 or TRBV6-3, the J call TRBJ1-3; 7 positions match TRBD1. The junction had 5 bases not matched to a gene; V was cut back by 4 bases and J by 2 bases. The CDR3 has 15 residues. Germline V gene lookup returns CDR1 MNHEY and CDR2 SVGEGT. CDR3 loop: CASSSTGSAGNTIYF. In nucleotides, the CDR3 is TGTGCCAGCAGTTCGACAGGGTCCGCTGGAAACACCATATATTTT.

The gene calls are TRBV2 and TRBJ1-5; D gene uncertain. Per the germline V gene, CDR1 is SNHLY and CDR2 is FYNNEI. The CDR3 consists of 13 residues. Trimming pared 3 bases from V and 3 bases from J, leaving 6 bases between. Here the CDR3 DNA reads TGTGCCAGCAGTGAGGTTTACAATCAGCCCCAGCATTTT. Residues: CASSEVYNQPQHF.

This clonotype showed up many times. The rearrangement links TRBV19 to TRBJ2-2; 9 bases fit TRBD1. The CDR3 covers 14 residues. CDR1 and CDR2 from the germline V gene are LNHDA and SQIVND (reference sequence). The ends lost 4 bases at V and 4 bases at J; junction bases unmatched: 1. This chain's CDR3 is CASSRTGATGELFF. The CDR3 DNA reads as TGTGCCAGTAGTAGGACAGGGGCCACCGGGGAGCTGTTTTTT.

The chain carries TRBV12-3 or TRBV12-4 and TRBJ2-2; D is perhaps TRBD1 (5 bases). The CDR3 runs 16 residues. Trimming cost V 0 bases and J 3 bases, with 11 bases left between them. The CDR3 region is CASSLAPGYDTGELFF. The DNA of the CDR3 is TGTGCCAGCAGTTTAGCCCCAGGGTACGACACCGGGGAGCTGTTTTTT.

This clonotype was seen only a few times. V and J are TRBV7-8 and TRBJ2-7, with a tentative D call TRBD2 (6 bases). Trimming took off 1 base at V and 12 bases at J, with 13 bases between the two ends. CDR3 length: 12 amino acids. Germline lookup yields CDR1 SGHVS and CDR2 FQNEAQ. The CDR3 sequence: CASSLGTTGWYF. CDR3 nucleotides: TGTGCCAGCAGCTTAGGGACTACCGGATGGTACTTC.

J is TRBJ2-5 and V is TRBV5-4; D might be TRBD2 (5 bases). Germline V CDR1 and CDR2: SGHNT, YYREEE (reference sequence). The CDR3 is 14 residues long. The V gene lost 6 bases and the J gene lost 2 bases, with 14 bases spanning the gap. The CDR3, as DNA: TGTGCCAGCACGGGGTTCGGGGAACAAGAGACCCAGTACTTC. It codes for CASTGFGEQETQYF.

This clonotype has a single count. At one end, the junction sequence differs from germline, possibly due to a read error. This chain joins TRBV20-1 and TRBJ2-5, with 9 bases that match TRBD1. Germline values: CDR1 DFQATT, CDR2 SNEGSKA (reference sequence). This CDR3 has 15 amino acids. The CDR3 here is CSARGTGTGKESQYF. The CDR3 DNA follows: TGCAGTGCTAGAGGTACCGGGACAGGGAAAGAGTCCCAGTACTTC.

The sample holds many counts of this clonotype. The rearrangement links TRBV7-2 to TRBJ2-3; D is unclear. Germline lookup yields CDR1 SGHTA and CDR2 FQGNSA. The CDR3 contains 11 residues. Written as DNA, the CDR3 is TGTGCGAGGCCCGACACAGATACGCAGTATTTT. Residues: CARPDTDTQYF. Combining the CDR3 with reference TRBV7-2 and TRBJ2-3 gives the whole variable domain GAGVSQSPSNKVTEKGKDVELRCDPISGHTALYWYRQSLGQGLEFLIYFQGNSAPDKSGLPSDRFSAERTGGSVSTLTIQRTQQEDSAVYLCARPDTDTQYFGPGTRLTVL.

This clonotype has a handful of counts. The J gene is TRBJ2-3, the V gene TRBV11-2; 10 positions match TRBD2. The germline gives CDR1 SGHAT, CDR2 FQNNGV. The CDR3 loop spans 16 amino acids. The J segment lost 3 bases and the V segment lost 10 bases, leaving 13 bases of the junction unmatched. The CDR3 DNA sequence: TGTGCCATCTCTGAAGCTAGCGGGAGTTTGACAGATACGCAGTATTTT. Its translation is CAISEASGSLTDTQYF.

This chain joins TRBV5-4 and TRBJ2-1; 8 positions agree with TRBD2. This CDR3 contains 15 residues. CDR1 SGHNT and CDR2 YYREEE come from the germline V gene (reference sequence). V dropped 5 bases and J dropped 5; count of bases not matched to a gene: 9. This CDR3 is CASRDQREWNNEQFF. The CDR3, as DNA: TGTGCCAGCAGGGACCAGCGGGAGTGGAACAATGAGCAGTTCTTC.

The chain has TRBV20-1 and TRBJ2-3; 10 nucleotides align to TRBD2. Germline CDR1 and CDR2: DFQATT and SNEGSKA (reference sequence). The CDR3 runs to 14 residues. V gave up 6 bases and J gave up 6 bases; unmatched junction bases: 9. The CDR3 is CSATSSGSPDTQYF. Written as DNA, the CDR3 is TGCAGTGCGACTTCTAGCGGGAGTCCCGATACGCAGTATTTT.

The gene calls are TRBV19 and TRBJ1-1; no firm D call. The length of the CDR3 is 15 residues. The germline gives CDR1 LNHDA, CDR2 SQIVND (reference sequence). Trimming cost V 4 bases and J 6 bases, with 18 bases left between them. DNA of the CDR3: TGTGCCAGTAGTACAGAGGCCCCCAGCGGCGCTGAAGCTTTCTTT. It translates to CASSTEAPSGAEAFF.